A selection of T cell receptor beta chains follows, all from one sample in a study of blood T cell repertoires in COVID-19. Sequencing was performed with immunoSEQ multiplex PCR; in TCRdb, only in-frame clones are kept and a portion is missing. This table holds about 670,000 clones, over 80% found once. Sequencing used peripheral blood. The receptors shown here come from a woman aged 18-35 years with acute or convalescent COVID-19. Each CDR3 is given with its conserved first and last residue. The order of the fields is J gene, clone size, V gene, D gene, CDR3 DNA, CDR3 protein. The D gene is left open where the match is weak. The size entry is marked missing in some rows and otherwise reads once, few, many or a size class.

TRBJ1-5 NA TRBV30 TRBD1 TGTGCCTGGAGTGCCGGGACAGGGAGGAATCAGCCCCAGCATTTT CAWSAGTGRNQPQHF
TRBJ1-2 NA TRBV7-2 NA TGTGCCAGCAGCTTTTTTGGTCGCGCCGGTAGCTACACCTTC CASSFFGRAGSYTF
TRBJ1-1 NA TRBV11-3 NA TGTGCCAGCAGCTCAAACAATCAGGGAAGTCAAGCTTTCTTT CASSSNNQGSQAFF
TRBJ2-1 NA TRBV5-1 NA TGCGCCAGCAGGGGCGTCTACCGAATGTGGAATGAGCAGTTCTTC CASRGVYRMWNEQFF
TRBJ1-1 NA TRBV4-3 NA TGCGCCAGCAGCCAAGTTTGCCCGAGTAAAAACACTGAAGCTTTCTTT CASSQVCPSKNTEAFF
TRBJ2-2 NA TRBV7-2 NA TGTGCCAGCAGCTTTACTCAGGGTACCGGGGAGCTGTTTTTT CASSFTQGTGELFF
TRBJ1-5 NA TRBV19 TRBD1 TGTGCCAGTAGTACCCCGGGGACAGTTACATATAGCAATCAGCCCCAGCATTTT CASSTPGTVTYSNQPQHF
TRBJ2-5 NA TRBV10-2 TRBD2 TGCGCCAGCAGTGATTGGGCGGGGGGAGGAGAGACCCAGTACTTC CASSDWAGGGETQYF
TRBJ2-1 NA TRBV29-1 TRBD1 TGCAGCGCGGACAGGGTCAATGAGCAGTTCTTC CSADRVNEQFF
TRBJ2-3 NA TRBV28 TRBD1 TGTGCCAGCAGTTCCGACAGGGCCCGCACAGATACGCAGTATTTT CASSSDRARTDTQYF
TRBJ1-3 NA TRBV27 NA TGTGCCAGCAGTTCCTTAGGAGGATGGAACACCATATATTTT CASSSLGGWNTIYF
TRBJ2-7 NA TRBV7-6 NA TGTGCCGAGGTCCAGGGGCATCCCCGGGAGCAGTACTTC CAEVQGHPREQYF
TRBJ1-5 NA TRBV28 NA TGTGCCAGCAGTAGCTTCACGCGGGGATCGAAGGGGCCCCAGCATTTT CASSSFTRGSKGPQHF
TRBJ1-2 once TRBV7-2 NA TGTGCCAGCAGCTTGTACCCAGGGGATGGCTACACCTTC CASSLYPGDGYTF
TRBJ2-1 NA TRBV10-2 NA TGCGCCAGCAGTGAGGGGGTCCAGGGCAATGAGCAGTTCTTC CASSEGVQGNEQFF
TRBJ2-3 NA TRBV9 TRBD2 TGTGCCAGCAGCCCGAGTGGCGGGGGGGGCACAGATACGCAGTATTTT CASSPSGGGGTDTQYF
TRBJ1-2 NA TRBV4-3 TRBD1 TGCGCCAGCAGCCGAGTATTACAGGGGATGGTTGGCTACACCTTC CASSRVLQGMVGYTF
TRBJ1-5 NA TRBV6-5 NA TGTGCCAGCAGTTACTCGGGGCAGGGATTTAATCAGCCCCAGCATTTT CASSYSGQGFNQPQHF
TRBJ1-2 NA TRBV28 NA TGTGCCATCTCCCCAGGGGCAGTTAACTATGGCTACACCTTC CAISPGAVNYGYTF
TRBJ2-4 NA TRBV27 TRBD2 TGTGCCAGCAGTTTATGGGCACTAGCGGGGGATCGAGCCAAAAACATTCAGTACTTC CASSLWALAGDRAKNIQYF
TRBJ2-7 NA TRBV24-1 NA TGTGCCACCAGTGATCCCCGGGACACGCCCTACGAGCAGTACTTC CATSDPRDTPYEQYF
TRBJ1-1 NA TRBV25-1 TRBD1 TGTGCCAGCAGTGACGGGACAGGGACTGAAGCTTTCTTT CASSDGTGTEAFF
TRBJ1-4 NA TRBV2 TRBD1 TGTGCCAGCAGCGAACTCTTCGCAGGGGGGAGTGAAAAACTGTTTTTT CASSELFAGGSEKLFF
TRBJ2-7 NA TRBV5-1 NA TGCGCCAGCAGGTCTCGGAGGGATCCCCCCGACGAGCAGTACTTC CASRSRRDPPDEQYF
TRBJ1-2 once TRBV28 TRBD1 TGTGCCAGCAGCCGGAGCGATTTACCGGGACAGGAGATTTTC CASSRSDLPGQEIF
TRBJ1-1 NA TRBV5-1 TRBD1 TGCGCCAGCAGCGGTACGACAGGGCCTACTGAAGCTTTCTTT CASSGTTGPTEAFF
TRBJ1-2 NA TRBV28 NA TGTGCCAGCAGTTTAGGTTTGGCGGTCGGCTACACCTTC CASSLGLAVGYTF
TRBJ1-3 NA TRBV9 NA TGTGCCAGCAGCCCCTCCTCTGGAAACACCATATATTTT CASSPSSGNTIYF
TRBJ1-1 NA TRBV5-5 NA TGTGCCAGCAAACGGACAGTGAACACTGAAGCTTTCTTT CASKRTVNTEAFF
TRBJ2-3 NA TRBV28 TRBD1 TGTGCCAGCAGTTCTTTTCGGGACAGGGTAAATACGCAGTATTTT CASSSFRDRVNTQYF
TRBJ2-7 NA TRBV27 NA TGTGCCAGCAGTCCCGCCGGCAGGTACGAGCAGTACTTC CASSPAGRYEQYF
TRBJ2-7 NA TRBV9 TRBD1 TGTGCCAGCAGCGTAGCCGACAGGGGACACGAGCAGTACTTC CASSVADRGHEQYF
TRBJ1-3 NA TRBV21-1 NA TGTGCCAGCAGCAAAGACAGGTACCTCTCTGGAAACACCATATATTTT CASSKDRYLSGNTIYF
TRBJ1-2 NA TRBV19 NA TGTGCCAGTATGGCGGGTTTTGGCTATGGCTACACCTTC CASMAGFGYGYTF
TRBJ2-2 NA TRBV7-3 TRBD2 TGTGCCAGCAGCGTTAGCGGGGGTACCGGGGAGCTGTTTTTT CASSVSGGTGELFF
TRBJ1-4 NA TRBV4-1 TRBD1 TGCGCCAGCAGCCATCCCGGGACAGGGAACGAAAAACTGTTTTTT CASSHPGTGNEKLFF
TRBJ1-2 few TRBV27 NA TGTGCCAGCAGGGGAGGGGACGTCTATGGCTACACCTTC CASRGGDVYGYTF
TRBJ2-7 once TRBV19 TRBD1 TGTGCCAGTAGTATAAAAGGGAAGGACAGGTATAGCGCCTACGAGCAGTACTTC CASSIKGKDRYSAYEQYF
TRBJ2-7 NA TRBV5-1 NA TGCGCCAGCAGCTTAGGCGGGACAGTGGCAACAAAGACCTACGAGCAGTACTTC CASSLGGTVATKTYEQYF
TRBJ2-4 once TRBV7-2 NA TGTGCCAGCAGCTTAGCCCACTTCCCGCCGCACTTC CASSLAHFPPHF
TRBJ1-1 NA TRBV27 TRBD1 TGTGCCAGCAGTTCATGGGACAGCAGGCCTGAAGCTTTCTTT CASSSWDSRPEAFF
TRBJ1-1 NA TRBV6-2/TRBV6-3 NA TGTGCCAGCAGTACCACCCCAGGAGACAGCGCGAGAAACACTGAAGCTTTCTTT CASSTTPGDSARNTEAFF